Below are 7 T cell receptor beta chains sequenced from a single sample in a study of T cells in Graves' hyperthyroidism and ophthalmopathy. Researchers amplified the TCR beta CDR3 regions from RNA transcripts. During a first-round RT-PCR of the TCR CDR3, the HTBI primer set was used. TCRdb processed the multiplex PCR reads anew with MiXCR; each CDR3 protein has one entry. The top ten hold around 16% of the sample, which has around 340,000 distinct CDR3 sequences, less than 20% seen once. Sequenced input: blood. These receptors were collected from a woman aged 40 to 49 with Graves' ophthalmopathy.

Many counts were recorded for this clonotype. This chain connects TRBV27 to TRBJ1-6; no definite D call. With 5 bases removed from V and 7 bases from J, the gap between germline ends came to 9 bases. The CDR3 length is 13 residues. The germline V gene has CDR1 MNHEY and CDR2 SMNVEV (reference sequence). CDR3: CASSLVLNSPLHF. In DNA, the CDR3 is TGTGCCAGCAGTCTGGTCCTGAATTCACCCCTCCACTTT.

This clonotype was seen many times. The CDR3 DNA reads TGTGCCAGCAGCTCCGAAGGGACAGGGAGAAACTACGAGCAGTACTTC. Amino acid sequence: CASSSEGTGRNYEQYF. V is TRBV7-9 and J is TRBJ2-7, with 9 bases matching TRBD1. With V trimmed by 4 bases and J by 3 bases, 10 bases remained unmatched. The CDR3 consists of 16 residues. Germline V gene sequence: CDR1 SEHNR, CDR2 FQNEAQ (reference sequence).

The chain combines TRBV11-2 with TRBJ1-3; TRBD1 matches 8 bases. Per germline, CDR1 SGHAT and CDR2 FQNNGV. V was clipped by 4 bases and J by 0 bases; unmatched bases: 5. The length of the CDR3 is 16 residues. In DNA, the CDR3 is TGTGCCAGCAGCTCCGGACAGGGCTACTCTGGAAACACCATATATTTT. Translation: CASSSGQGYSGNTIYF.

This clonotype has ten or more counts. This chain connects TRBV4-3 to TRBJ1-1; D not resolved. Trimming took off 0 bases at V and 3 bases at J, with 11 bases between the two ends. The germline CDR1 and CDR2 sequences are LGHNA and YSLEER. CDR3 length: 15 residues. The CDR3 protein is CASSQDEQTDTEAFF. CDR3 DNA sequence: TGCGCCAGCAGCCAAGATGAACAGACGGACACTGAAGCTTTCTTT.

In its sample, this clonotype was seen many times. The rearrangement uses TRBV10-2 and TRBJ2-7, with TRBD2 matching over 8 bases. V trimming: 10 bases; J trimming: 0 bases; junction bases outside the gene matches: 14. The germline CDR1 and CDR2 sequences are WSHSY and SAAADI. This CDR3 spans 16 amino acids. In DNA, the CDR3 is TGCGCCACCGAGCGTGATGGAGCGGGAGACTCCTACGAGCAGTACTTC. It specifies CATERDGAGDSYEQYF.

This clonotype was seen ten or more times. The chain recombines TRBV27 with TRBJ2-7, with 9 bases identical to TRBD2. V was pared by 2 bases and J by 3 bases, with 2 bases of the junction left unmatched. This CDR3 comprises 14 residues. Per the germline V gene, CDR1 is MNHEY and CDR2 is SMNVEV (reference sequence). The chain's CDR3 is CASSLAGGFYEQYF. Here the CDR3 DNA reads TGTGCCAGCAGTTTAGCGGGAGGGTTCTACGAGCAGTACTTC.

Many counts were recorded for this clonotype. V and J are TRBV12-3 or TRBV12-4 and TRBJ1-2; possible D gene TRBD1, 5 bases. Trimming left V 6 bases short and J 6 bases short, with 14 bases between. The CDR3 has 13 residues. CDR3 in amino acids: CASSPSGSDGYTF. In nucleotides, the CDR3 is TGTGCCAGCAGCCCCTCAGGGTCCGATGGCTACACCTTC.